Listed below are T cell receptor beta chains from one sample, sequenced in a study of cytomegalovirus exposure and HLA in healthy donors. Produced via immunoSEQ multiplex PCR; TCRdb's table is partial and in-frame only. This sample's table reports 150,000 to 200,000 clones. Sequenced sample: PBMCs. The receptors come from a woman in her fifties or sixties in good health and CMV-seronegative. The CDR3 runs from the conserved cysteine through the conserved F or W. D genes are given only for firm matches.

v_call: TRBV5-6
j_call: TRBJ1-2
d_call: NA
cdr3_aa: CASSTLDYGYTF
cdr3_nt: TGTGCCAGCAGCACCCTAGACTATGGCTACACCTTC

v_call: TRBV6-6
j_call: TRBJ2-5
d_call: NA
cdr3_aa: CASTGPVVETQYF
cdr3_nt: TGTGCCAGCACAGGGCCCGTGGTGGAGACCCAGTACTTC

v_call: TRBV5-4
j_call: TRBJ2-1
d_call: TRBD2
cdr3_aa: CASRGPSGAEQFF
cdr3_nt: TGTGCCAGCAGGGGACCTAGCGGGGCTGAGCAGTTCTTC

v_call: TRBV5-1
j_call: TRBJ2-5
d_call: NA
cdr3_aa: CASSSGGTQYF
cdr3_nt: TGCGCCAGCAGCTCTGGAGGGACCCAGTACTTC

v_call: TRBV18
j_call: TRBJ1-2
d_call: NA
cdr3_aa: CASSPMRSGDGQRGYTF
cdr3_nt: TGTGCCAGCTCACCAATGCGGTCAGGGGATGGGCAACGAGGCTACACCTTC

v_call: TRBV11-2
j_call: TRBJ2-7
d_call: NA
cdr3_aa: CASSLAPGTYEQYF
cdr3_nt: TGTGCCAGCAGCTTAGCTCCAGGGACTTACGAGCAGTACTTC

v_call: TRBV11-2
j_call: TRBJ2-7
d_call: NA
cdr3_aa: CASSLGSLNEQYF
cdr3_nt: TGTGCCAGCAGCTTAGGTTCACTGAACGAGCAGTACTTC

v_call: TRBV2
j_call: TRBJ1-1
d_call: NA
cdr3_aa: CASRETGNTEAFF
cdr3_nt: TGTGCCAGCAGGGAAACAGGGAACACTGAAGCTTTCTTT

v_call: TRBV11-2
j_call: TRBJ2-3
d_call: TRBD2
cdr3_aa: CASSSPLGGTDTQYF
cdr3_nt: TGTGCCAGCAGCTCCCCCCTCGGGGGGACGGATACGCAGTATTTT

v_call: TRBV2
j_call: TRBJ2-1
d_call: NA
cdr3_aa: CASSGTLSWADEQFF
cdr3_nt: TGTGCCAGCAGTGGGACACTGAGCTGGGCGGATGAGCAGTTCTTC

v_call: TRBV5-1
j_call: TRBJ2-7
d_call: TRBD2
cdr3_aa: CASSLGPLAGVYYEQYF
cdr3_nt: TGCGCCAGCAGCTTAGGTCCGTTAGCGGGAGTTTACTACGAGCAGTACTTC

v_call: TRBV15
j_call: TRBJ1-1
d_call: TRBD1
cdr3_aa: CATETGMNTEAFF
cdr3_nt: TGTGCCACAGAGACAGGGATGAACACTGAAGCTTTCTTT

v_call: TRBV12-5
j_call: TRBJ2-3
d_call: TRBD2
cdr3_aa: CASGPTTSGATDTQYF
cdr3_nt: TGTGCTAGTGGTCCTACGACTAGCGGGGCGACAGATACGCAGTATTTT

v_call: TRBV2
j_call: TRBJ2-5
d_call: NA
cdr3_aa: CATTRGFTETQYF
cdr3_nt: TGTGCCACCACCCGAGGGTTCACAGAGACCCAGTACTTC

v_call: TRBV27
j_call: TRBJ2-5
d_call: TRBD2
cdr3_aa: CASSSAGGYQETQYF
cdr3_nt: TGTGCCAGCAGTTCAGCGGGGGGCTATCAAGAGACCCAGTACTTC

v_call: TRBV27
j_call: TRBJ1-1
d_call: NA
cdr3_aa: CASRALYTEAFF
cdr3_nt: TGTGCCAGCAGGGCCCTTTACACTGAAGCTTTCTTT

v_call: TRBV2
j_call: TRBJ1-5
d_call: NA
cdr3_aa: CASSGWGGQPQHF
cdr3_nt: TGTGCCAGCAGTGGTTGGGGGGGACAGCCCCAGCATTTT

v_call: TRBV11-2
j_call: TRBJ2-2
d_call: TRBD2
cdr3_aa: CASSELAGKTGELFF
cdr3_nt: TGTGCCAGCAGCGAACTAGCGGGAAAGACCGGGGAGCTGTTTTTT

v_call: TRBV19
j_call: TRBJ2-7
d_call: TRBD1
cdr3_aa: CASSISPGTVREQYF
cdr3_nt: TGTGCCAGTAGTATCTCTCCCGGGACAGTACGCGAGCAGTACTTC